Listed below are T cell receptor beta chains from one sample, sequenced in a study of CD8+ T cells in alopecia areata. Some clones are missing from TCRdb's copy, which holds only in-frame ones; the method was immunoSEQ multiplex PCR. The sample yields approximately 210,000 clones, 60% seen once. This specimen consisted of CD4+ T cells sorted from blood, obtained at week 24, from a patient treated with tofacitinib. The source of these receptors is a human donor with alopecia areata. The CDR3 runs from the conserved cysteine through the conserved F or W. A D gene is named only where the DNA matches it firmly.

V gene	D gene	J gene	CDR3 protein
TRBV29-1	.	TRBJ2-6	CSVEPQSGANVLTF
TRBV6-5	.	TRBJ2-7	CASSYSADSYEQYF
TRBV2	TRBD1	TRBJ1-4	CASSADRGINEKLFF
TRBV29-1	TRBD2	TRBJ2-3	CSVRLAGPDTQYF
TRBV7-8	TRBD2	TRBJ2-3	CASSLSLAGSTDTQYF
TRBV15	.	TRBJ1-1	CATSSGQTNTEAFF
TRBV5-1	.	TRBJ1-1	CASSDEREAFF
TRBV2	TRBD1	TRBJ1-4	CASSEKTGVNEKLFF
TRBV7-2	.	TRBJ1-1	CASSLVVSGGRAFF
TRBV7-9	.	TRBJ1-1	CASSTRRTTAEAFF
TRBV15	.	TRBJ2-5	CATSRANRQETQYF
TRBV29-1	TRBD1	TRBJ2-7	CSVRQGSPEQYF
TRBV7-9	.	TRBJ2-3	CASSLVRDTDTQYF
TRBV25-1	TRBD1	TRBJ1-2	CASGQDYGYTF
TRBV30	.	TRBJ1-1	CAWIRAREAFF
TRBV7-9	TRBD1	TRBJ1-4	CASSRGQGNEKLFF
TRBV29-1	.	TRBJ1-2	CSVEDRSGGGYTF
TRBV14	TRBD2	TRBJ2-5	CASSQVQLADQETQYF
TRBV29-1	.	TRBJ1-1	CSVALKNTEAFF
TRBV29-1	TRBD2	TRBJ2-5	CSVDPSGETQYF
TRBV7-8	.	TRBJ2-6	CASSLEEPSGANVLTF
TRBV18	.	TRBJ1-4	CASSKDSSTNEKLFF
TRBV30	TRBD2	TRBJ2-5	CAWGTGTNPETQYF
TRBV5-1	.	TRBJ2-1	CASSLGTPVLYNEQFF
TRBV6-6	.	TRBJ1-2	CASSYAVRDYGYTF
TRBV13	TRBD1	TRBJ1-3	CASSSRGTGAGNTIYF
TRBV19	.	TRBJ2-7	CASSISRWREQYF
TRBV30	.	TRBJ1-4	CACPLGGAGKLFF
TRBV11-2	.	TRBJ2-6	CASTLGLGSGANVLTF
TRBV11-2	.	TRBJ1-1	CASSFSLASNTEAFF
TRBV7-3	.	TRBJ2-2	CASSLPRGELFF
TRBV10-3	.	TRBJ1-6	CAVSDRRLLLRSSYNSPLHF
TRBV29-1	.	TRBJ1-1	CSVLVPLNTEAFF
TRBV7-9	TRBD2	TRBJ2-3	CASSRGGRSDTQYF
TRBV29-1	.	TRBJ2-3	CSVPGTLIHTDTQYF
TRBV30	.	TRBJ2-2	CAWDDFGTTNTGELFF
TRBV30	TRBD1	TRBJ1-2	CAWSGQGVGGYTF
TRBV4-1	TRBD2	TRBJ2-1	CASSPPGLVGGEQFF
TRBV29-1	.	TRBJ2-1	CSVPPLRGDYNEQFF
TRBV18	.	TRBJ2-6	CASSPDRSGANVLTF
TRBV6-5	TRBD1	TRBJ1-4	CASSYGTGGSNEKLFF
TRBV6-5	TRBD2	TRBJ2-2	CASSLAGPNTGELFF
TRBV28	TRBD1	TRBJ2-5	CASRRGGAGETQYF
TRBV7-2	.	TRBJ2-1	CASRRGNEQFF
TRBV5-1	.	TRBJ2-3	CASSSEDPFTDTQYF
TRBV4-3	.	TRBJ1-1	CASSHPPGGNTEAFF
TRBV29-1	TRBD1	TRBJ1-1	CSAEAGTGGTEAFF
TRBV2	.	TRBJ2-2	CASSEGGTGELFF
TRBV6-5	.	TRBJ1-2	CASSIGETHGYTF
TRBV4-3	TRBD1	TRBJ1-2	CASSQDAGTDGYTF
TRBV30	TRBD1	TRBJ1-2	CAWIPRDRERKGYTF
TRBV7-9	TRBD1	TRBJ1-5	CASSLSRTGAVNQPQHF